In its sample, the clone carrying this TCR beta chain was seen a few times. CDR1 MGHDK and CDR2 SYGVNS come from the germline V gene. The CDR3 has 13 residues. V lost 5 bases and J lost 0, with 7 bases in between. The sample comes from a study of T cells in Graves' hyperthyroidism and ophthalmopathy. TCR beta CDR3 regions were amplified from RNA. HTBI primers drove first-round RT-PCR of the TCR CDR3. TCRdb independently ran MiXCR on the multiplex PCR reads; one entry per CDR3 protein. This repertoire shows 700,000 to 850,000 distinct CDR3 sequences, 35% found once; its top ten account for around 30%. Sequencing used blood. This TCR derives from a woman aged 40 to 50 with Graves' hyperthyroidism. V gene TRBV25-1 combines with J gene TRBJ1-1; D remains ambiguous. The CDR3 bases are TGTGCCAGCAGTCGCTTCTTGAACACTGAAGCTTTCTTT. Encoded protein: CASSRFLNTEAFF. The variable domain in full, completed from reference TRBV25-1 and TRBJ1-1, reads EADIYQTPRYLVIGTGKKITLECSQTMGHDKMYWYQQDPGMELHLIHYSYGVNSTEKGDLSSESTVSRIRTEHFPLTLESARPSHTSQYLCASSRFLNTEAFFGQGTRLTVV.